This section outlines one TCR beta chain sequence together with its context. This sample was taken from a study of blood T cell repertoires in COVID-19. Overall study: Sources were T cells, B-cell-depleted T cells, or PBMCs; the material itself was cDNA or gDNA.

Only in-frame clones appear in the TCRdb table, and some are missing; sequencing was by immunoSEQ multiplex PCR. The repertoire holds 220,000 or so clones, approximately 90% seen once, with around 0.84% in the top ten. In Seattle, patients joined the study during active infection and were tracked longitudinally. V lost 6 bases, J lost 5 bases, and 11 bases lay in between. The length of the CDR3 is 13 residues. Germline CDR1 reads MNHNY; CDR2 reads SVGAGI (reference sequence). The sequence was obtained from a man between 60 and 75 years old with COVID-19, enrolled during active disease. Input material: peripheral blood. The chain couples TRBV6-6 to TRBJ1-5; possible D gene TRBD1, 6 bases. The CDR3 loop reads CASRSHRDQPQHF. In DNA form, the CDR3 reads TGTGCCAGCAGGTCACACAGGGATCAGCCCCAGCATTTT.